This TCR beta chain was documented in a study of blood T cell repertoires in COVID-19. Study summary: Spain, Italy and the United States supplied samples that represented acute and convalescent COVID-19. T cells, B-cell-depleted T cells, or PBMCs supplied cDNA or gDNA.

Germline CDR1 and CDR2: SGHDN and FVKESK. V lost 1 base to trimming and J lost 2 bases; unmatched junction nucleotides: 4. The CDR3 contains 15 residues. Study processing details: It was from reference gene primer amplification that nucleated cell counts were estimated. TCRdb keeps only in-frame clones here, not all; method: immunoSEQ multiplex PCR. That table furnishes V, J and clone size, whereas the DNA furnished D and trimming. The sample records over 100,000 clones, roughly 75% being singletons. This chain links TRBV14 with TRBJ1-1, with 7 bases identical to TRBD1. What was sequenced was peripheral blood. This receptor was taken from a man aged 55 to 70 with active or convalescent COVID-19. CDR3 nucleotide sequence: TGTGCCAGCAGCCAAGGCAGGGGGGTAAACACTGAAGCTTTCTTT. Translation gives CASSQGRGVNTEAFF.